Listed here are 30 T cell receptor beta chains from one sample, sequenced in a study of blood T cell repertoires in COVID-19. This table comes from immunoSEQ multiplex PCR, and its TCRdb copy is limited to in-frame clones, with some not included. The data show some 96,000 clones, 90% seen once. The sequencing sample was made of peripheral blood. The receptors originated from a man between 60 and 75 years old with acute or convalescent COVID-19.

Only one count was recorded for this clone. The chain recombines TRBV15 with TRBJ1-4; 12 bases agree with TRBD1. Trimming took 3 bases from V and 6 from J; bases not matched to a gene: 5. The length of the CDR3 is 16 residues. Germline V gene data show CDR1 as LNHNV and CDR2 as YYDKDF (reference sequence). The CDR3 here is CATSSGTGGADEKLFF. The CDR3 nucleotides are TGTGCCACCAGCAGCGGGACAGGGGGCGCTGATGAAAAACTGTTTTTT. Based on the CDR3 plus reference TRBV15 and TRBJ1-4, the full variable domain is DAMVIQNPRYQVTQFGKPVTLSCSQTLNHNVMYWYQQKSSQAPKLLFHYYDKDFNNEADTPDNFQSRRPNTSFCFLDIRSPGLGDTAMYLCATSSGTGGADEKLFFGSGTQLSVL.

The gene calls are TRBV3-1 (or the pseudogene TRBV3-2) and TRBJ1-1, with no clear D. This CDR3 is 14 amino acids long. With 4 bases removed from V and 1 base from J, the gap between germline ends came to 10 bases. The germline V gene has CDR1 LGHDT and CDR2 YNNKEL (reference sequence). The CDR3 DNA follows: TGTGCCAGCAGCCCTCTCGTATCGAACACTGAAGCTTTCTTT. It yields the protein CASSPLVSNTEAFF.

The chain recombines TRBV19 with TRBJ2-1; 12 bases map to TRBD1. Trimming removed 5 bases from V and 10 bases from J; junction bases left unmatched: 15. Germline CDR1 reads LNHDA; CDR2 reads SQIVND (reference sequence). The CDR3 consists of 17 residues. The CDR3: CASSRLIRDRGRSEQFF. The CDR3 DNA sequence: TGTGCCAGTAGTCGATTGATCCGGGACAGGGGGCGATCCGAGCAGTTCTTC.

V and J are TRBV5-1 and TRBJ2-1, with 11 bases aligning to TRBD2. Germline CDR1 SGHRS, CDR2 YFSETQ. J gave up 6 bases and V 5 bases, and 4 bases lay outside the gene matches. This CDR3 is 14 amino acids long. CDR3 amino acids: CASRDTSGGNEQFF. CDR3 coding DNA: TGCGCCAGCAGAGATACTAGCGGGGGCAATGAGCAGTTCTTC.

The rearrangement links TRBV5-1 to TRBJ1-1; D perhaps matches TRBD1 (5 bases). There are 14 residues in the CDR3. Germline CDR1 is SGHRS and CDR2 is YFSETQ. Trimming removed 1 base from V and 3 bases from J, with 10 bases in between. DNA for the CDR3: TGCGCCAGCAGCTTGTTTGGCAGGGACACTGAAGCTTTCTTT. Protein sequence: CASSLFGRDTEAFF.

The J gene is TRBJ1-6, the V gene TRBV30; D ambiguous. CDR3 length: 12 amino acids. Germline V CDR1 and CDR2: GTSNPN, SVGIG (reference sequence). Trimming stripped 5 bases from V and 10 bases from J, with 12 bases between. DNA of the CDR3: TGTGCCTGGGGACGGAGTCAATCACCCCTCCACTTT. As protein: CAWGRSQSPLHF.

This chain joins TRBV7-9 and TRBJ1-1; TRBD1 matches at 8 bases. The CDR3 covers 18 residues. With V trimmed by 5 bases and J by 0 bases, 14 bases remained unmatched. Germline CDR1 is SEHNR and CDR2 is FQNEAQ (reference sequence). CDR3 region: CASSLPGQGRLMNTEAFF. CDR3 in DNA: TGTGCCAGCAGCCTCCCAGGACAGGGTAGGCTTATGAACACTGAAGCTTTCTTT.

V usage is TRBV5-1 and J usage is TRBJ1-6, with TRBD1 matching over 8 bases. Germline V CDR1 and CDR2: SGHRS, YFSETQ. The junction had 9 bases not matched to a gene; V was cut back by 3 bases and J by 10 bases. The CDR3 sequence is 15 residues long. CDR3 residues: CASSSNTGGDSPLHF. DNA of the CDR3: TGCGCCAGCAGCTCAAATACAGGGGGAGACTCACCCCTCCACTTT.

The CDR3 DNA reads as TGTGCCAGTAGTATACGCGAGGGCGAGGTGAAATATAGCAATCAGCCCCAGCATTTT. It is translated as CASSIREGEVKYSNQPQHF. This chain connects TRBV19 to TRBJ1-5; D gene ambiguous. Germline CDR1 LNHDA, CDR2 SQIVND (reference sequence). CDR3 size: 19 residues. Trimming removed 2 bases from V and 0 bases from J, with 20 bases in between.

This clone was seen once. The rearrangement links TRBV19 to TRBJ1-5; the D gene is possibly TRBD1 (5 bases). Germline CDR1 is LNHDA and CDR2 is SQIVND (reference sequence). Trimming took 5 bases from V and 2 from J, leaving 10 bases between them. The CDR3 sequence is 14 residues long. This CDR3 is CASSPDRRNQPQHF. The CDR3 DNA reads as TGTGCCAGTAGTCCCGACAGACGCAATCAGCCCCAGCATTTT.

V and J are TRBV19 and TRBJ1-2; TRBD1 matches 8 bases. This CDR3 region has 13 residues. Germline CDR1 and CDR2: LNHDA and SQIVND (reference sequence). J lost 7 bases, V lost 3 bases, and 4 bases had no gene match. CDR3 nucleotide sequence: TGTGCCAGTAGTATTGACAGGGGTCTTGGCTACACCTTC. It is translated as CASSIDRGLGYTF.

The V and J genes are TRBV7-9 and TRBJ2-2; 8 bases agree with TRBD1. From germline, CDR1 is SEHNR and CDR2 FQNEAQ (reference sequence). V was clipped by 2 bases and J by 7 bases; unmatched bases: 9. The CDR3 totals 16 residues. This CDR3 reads CASSLQGARYGGELFF. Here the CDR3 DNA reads TGTGCCAGCAGCTTACAGGGGGCCCGCTATGGCGGGGAGCTGTTTTTT.

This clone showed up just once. CDR3 nucleotides: TGTGCCAGCGGACAGGCCTATGGCTACACCTTC. Its protein product is CASGQAYGYTF. This chain links TRBV6-5 with TRBJ1-2; 7 positions match TRBD1. The CDR3 has 11 residues. V trimming: 8 bases; J trimming: 4 bases; junction bases outside the gene matches: 1. Germline CDR1 reads MNHEY; CDR2 reads SVGAGI.

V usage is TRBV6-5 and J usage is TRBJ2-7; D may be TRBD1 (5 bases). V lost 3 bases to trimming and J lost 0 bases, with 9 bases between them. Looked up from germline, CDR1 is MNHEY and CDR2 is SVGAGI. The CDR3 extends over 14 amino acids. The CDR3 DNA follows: TGTGCCAGCAGTTATTCGGACACCTCCTACGAGCAGTACTTC. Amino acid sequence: CASSYSDTSYEQYF.

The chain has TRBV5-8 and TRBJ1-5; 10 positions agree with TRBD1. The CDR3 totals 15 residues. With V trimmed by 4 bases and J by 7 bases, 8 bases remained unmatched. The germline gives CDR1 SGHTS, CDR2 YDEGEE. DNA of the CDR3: TGTGCCAGCAGCAGAGGGACAGGGGCGAGGCAGCCCCAGCATTTT. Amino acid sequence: CASSRGTGARQPQHF.

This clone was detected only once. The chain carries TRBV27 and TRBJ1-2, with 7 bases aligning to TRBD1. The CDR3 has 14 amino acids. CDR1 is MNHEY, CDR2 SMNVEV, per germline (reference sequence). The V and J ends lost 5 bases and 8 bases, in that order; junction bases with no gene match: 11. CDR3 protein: CASSPRDRFRGYTF. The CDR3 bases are TGTGCCAGCAGTCCCCGGGACAGATTCCGGGGCTACACCTTC.

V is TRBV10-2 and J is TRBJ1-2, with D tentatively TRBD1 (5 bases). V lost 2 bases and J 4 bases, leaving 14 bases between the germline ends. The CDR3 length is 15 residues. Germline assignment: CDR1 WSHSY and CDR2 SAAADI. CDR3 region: CASSERIGQGYGYTF. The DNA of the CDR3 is TGCGCCAGCAGTGAGAGGATCGGCCAGGGCTATGGCTACACCTTC.

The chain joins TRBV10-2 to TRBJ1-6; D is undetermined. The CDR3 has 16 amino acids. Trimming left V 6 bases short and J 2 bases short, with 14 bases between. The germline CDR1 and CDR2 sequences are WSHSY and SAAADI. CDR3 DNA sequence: TGCGCCAGCAGCCCCTCGGGTGCCCCCTATAATTCACCCCTCCACTTT. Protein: CASSPSGAPYNSPLHF.

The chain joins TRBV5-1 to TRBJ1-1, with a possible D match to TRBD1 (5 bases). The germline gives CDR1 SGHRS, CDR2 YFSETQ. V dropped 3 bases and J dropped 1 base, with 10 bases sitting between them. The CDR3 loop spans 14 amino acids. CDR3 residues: CASSSDRPNTEAFF. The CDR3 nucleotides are TGCGCCAGCAGCTCCGACAGACCGAACACTGAAGCTTTCTTT.

The CDR3 loop reads CASSHRGRGGAFF. The CDR3, as DNA: TGTGCCAGCAGTCATAGGGGGCGAGGAGGAGCTTTCTTT. This chain connects TRBV6-5 to TRBJ1-1; 7 positions agree with TRBD1. This CDR3 is 13 amino acids long. Germline V gene sequence: CDR1 MNHEY, CDR2 SVGAGI. The trim removed 5 bases at V and 10 bases at J, leaving 10 bases unmatched.

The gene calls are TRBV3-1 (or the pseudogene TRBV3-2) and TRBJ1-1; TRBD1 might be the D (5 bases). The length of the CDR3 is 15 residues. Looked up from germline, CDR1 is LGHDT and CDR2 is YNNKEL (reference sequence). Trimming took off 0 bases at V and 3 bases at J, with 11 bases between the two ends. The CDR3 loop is CASSQEGQDYTEAFF. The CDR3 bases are TGTGCCAGCAGCCAAGAAGGACAAGATTACACTGAAGCTTTCTTT.

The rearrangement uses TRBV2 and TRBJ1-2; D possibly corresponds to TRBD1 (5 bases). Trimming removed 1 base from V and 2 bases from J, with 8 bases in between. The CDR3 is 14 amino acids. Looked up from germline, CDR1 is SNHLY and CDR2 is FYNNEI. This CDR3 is CASSEVSGNYGYTF. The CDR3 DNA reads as TGTGCCAGCAGTGAAGTGTCAGGGAACTATGGCTACACCTTC.

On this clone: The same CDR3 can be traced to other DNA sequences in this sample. CDR3 residues: CASSVDSDQPQHF. The CDR3 coding sequence is TGTGCCAGCAGCGTAGACAGTGATCAGCCCCAGCATTTT. V and J are TRBV9 and TRBJ1-5, with unresolved D. Germline V lookup: CDR1 SGDLS, CDR2 YYNGEE. The CDR3 length is 13 residues. Trimming removed 0 bases at V and 5 bases at J, with 6 bases between.

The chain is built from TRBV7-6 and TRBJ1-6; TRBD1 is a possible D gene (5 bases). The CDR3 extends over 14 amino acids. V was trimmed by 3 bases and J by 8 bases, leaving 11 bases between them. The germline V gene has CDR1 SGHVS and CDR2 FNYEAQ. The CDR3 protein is CASSFRVVHSPLHF. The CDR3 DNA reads TGTGCCAGCAGCTTCAGGGTTGTTCATTCACCCCTCCACTTT.

CDR3 amino acids: CASSRQGNTEAFF. The CDR3, as DNA: TGTGCCAGTAGTAGGCAGGGGAACACTGAAGCTTTCTTT. V is TRBV19 and J is TRBJ1-1; D may be TRBD1 (5 bases). Trimming took off 4 bases at V and 1 base at J, with 7 bases between the two ends. CDR3 size: 13 residues. Germline loops: CDR1 LNHDA, CDR2 SQIVND (reference sequence).

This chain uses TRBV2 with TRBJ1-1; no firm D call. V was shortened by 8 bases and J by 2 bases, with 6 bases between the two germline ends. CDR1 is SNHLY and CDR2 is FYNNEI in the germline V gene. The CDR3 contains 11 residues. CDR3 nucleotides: TGTGCCAGCTCCCCAAACACTGAAGCTTTCTTT. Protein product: CASSPNTEAFF. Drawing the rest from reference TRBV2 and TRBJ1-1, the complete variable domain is EPEVTQTPSHQVTQMGQEVILRCVPISNHLYFYWYRQILGQKVEFLVSFYNNEISEKSEIFDDQFSVERPDGSNFTLKIRSTKLEDSAMYFCASSPNTEAFFGQGTRLTVV.

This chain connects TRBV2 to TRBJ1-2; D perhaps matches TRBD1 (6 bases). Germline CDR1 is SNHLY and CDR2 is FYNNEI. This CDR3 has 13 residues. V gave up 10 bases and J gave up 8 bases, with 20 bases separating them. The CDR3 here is CATMGEQGRGYTF. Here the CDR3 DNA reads TGTGCCACCATGGGGGAACAGGGTCGGGGCTACACCTTC.

This CDR3 is CASSTTGGRVEKLFF. The CDR3, as DNA: TGTGCCAGCAGTACCACAGGGGGACGCGTTGAAAAACTGTTTTTT. The chain links TRBV2 to TRBJ1-4; 8 bases are shared with TRBD1. J was trimmed by 7 bases and V by 5 bases; bases with no gene match: 9. Germline V CDR1 and CDR2: SNHLY, FYNNEI. This CDR3 is 15 amino acids long.

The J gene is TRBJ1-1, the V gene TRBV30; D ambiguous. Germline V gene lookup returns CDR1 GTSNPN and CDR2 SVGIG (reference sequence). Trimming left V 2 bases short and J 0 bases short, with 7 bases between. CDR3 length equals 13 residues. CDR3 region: CAWSNKLNTEAFF. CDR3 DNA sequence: TGTGCCTGGAGTAACAAACTGAACACTGAAGCTTTCTTT.

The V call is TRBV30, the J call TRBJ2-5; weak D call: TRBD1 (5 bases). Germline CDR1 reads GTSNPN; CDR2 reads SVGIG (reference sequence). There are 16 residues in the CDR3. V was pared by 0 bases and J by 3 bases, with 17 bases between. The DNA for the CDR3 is TGTGCCTGGAGTGTGGGCCAAGGGGTTACTAAAGAGACCCAGTACTTC. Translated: CAWSVGQGVTKETQYF.